These T cell receptor beta chains were read from a single sample in a study of cytomegalovirus exposure and HLA in healthy donors. Method: immunoSEQ multiplex PCR; TCRdb's copy keeps in-frame clones and lacks some. The sample holds over 100,000 clones; 6.5% to 9.5% are singletons and the top ten take around 5.5%. Material for sequencing was PBMCs. The receptor set was obtained from a man aged 40-50 years in good health and CMV-seronegative. CDR3s include the opening cysteine and the closing phenylalanine or tryptophan. D genes are given only for firm matches. Only part of the rows carry a size: once, few, many, or a class if the clone is expanded.

clone_size: NA
d_call: TRBD1
j_call: TRBJ1-1
v_call: TRBV5-5
cdr3_nt: TGTGCCAGCAGCTTGGAGACAGGGCCTATGAACACTGAAGCTTTCTTT
cdr3_aa: CASSLETGPMNTEAFF

clone_size: NA
d_call: NA
j_call: TRBJ2-5
v_call: TRBV7-3
cdr3_nt: TGTGCCAGCAGCTTAACGTTCCCCGGACAGTACCAAGAGACCCAGTACTTC
cdr3_aa: CASSLTFPGQYQETQYF

clone_size: few
d_call: NA
j_call: TRBJ2-2
v_call: TRBV7-2
cdr3_nt: TGTGCCAGCAGCTTAGCTGGGCCCGGGGAGCTGTTTTTT
cdr3_aa: CASSLAGPGELFF

clone_size: NA
d_call: NA
j_call: TRBJ2-1
v_call: TRBV10-3
cdr3_nt: TGTGCCACCTTCGGAAGCGGAGAGCAGTTCTTC
cdr3_aa: CATFGSGEQFF

clone_size: few
d_call: NA
j_call: TRBJ1-2
v_call: TRBV6-6
cdr3_nt: TGTGCCAGCATCGGGGGGGGGAACTATGGCTACACCTTC
cdr3_aa: CASIGGGNYGYTF

clone_size: NA
d_call: NA
j_call: TRBJ2-3
v_call: TRBV7-2
cdr3_nt: TGTGCCAGCAGCTCTCGACTAGGACCCACAGATACGCAGTATTTT
cdr3_aa: CASSSRLGPTDTQYF

clone_size: few
d_call: NA
j_call: TRBJ2-5
v_call: TRBV30
cdr3_nt: TGTGCCTGGAGTCAGGGAATTCAAGAGACCCAGTACTTC
cdr3_aa: CAWSQGIQETQYF

clone_size: NA
d_call: TRBD2
j_call: TRBJ2-7
v_call: TRBV19
cdr3_nt: TGTGCCAGTAGTAGTAGTGGACTAGAAGAGCAGTACTTC
cdr3_aa: CASSSSGLEEQYF

clone_size: few
d_call: TRBD2
j_call: TRBJ2-7
v_call: TRBV5-1
cdr3_nt: TGCGCCAGCAGGGAGCCGGGGGGGAGCTACGAGCAGTACTTC
cdr3_aa: CASREPGGSYEQYF

clone_size: few
d_call: NA
j_call: TRBJ1-2
v_call: TRBV13
cdr3_nt: TGTGCCAGCTCTATGAGCCTCTTGGGCTACACCTTC
cdr3_aa: CASSMSLLGYTF

clone_size: NA
d_call: NA
j_call: TRBJ2-5
v_call: TRBV14
cdr3_nt: TGTGCCAGCAGCCAGCGGGCTCAAGAGACCCAGTACTTC
cdr3_aa: CASSQRAQETQYF

clone_size: NA
d_call: NA
j_call: TRBJ1-1
v_call: TRBV6-5
cdr3_nt: TGTGCCAGCAGTTACTCGGCAGGCACTGAAGCTTTCTTT
cdr3_aa: CASSYSAGTEAFF

clone_size: few
d_call: TRBD1
j_call: TRBJ1-1
v_call: TRBV7-3
cdr3_nt: TGTGCCAGCAGCCAGGGGGACAGGGTAAACACTGAAGCTTTCTTT
cdr3_aa: CASSQGDRVNTEAFF

clone_size: few
d_call: NA
j_call: TRBJ1-1
v_call: TRBV5-1
cdr3_nt: TGCGCCAGCAGCAACACCATGAACACTGAAGCTTTCTTT
cdr3_aa: CASSNTMNTEAFF

clone_size: NA
d_call: TRBD2
j_call: TRBJ2-1
v_call: TRBV7-8
cdr3_nt: TGTGCCAGCAGCTGGGGGAGCGGGGACTATTACAATGAGCAGTTCTTC
cdr3_aa: CASSWGSGDYYNEQFF

clone_size: few
d_call: NA
j_call: TRBJ1-5
v_call: TRBV10-3
cdr3_nt: TGTGCCATCAGTGAGTCGAGGCAGGGGAATCAGCCCCAGCATTTT
cdr3_aa: CAISESRQGNQPQHF

clone_size: once
d_call: NA
j_call: TRBJ2-2
v_call: TRBV7-9
cdr3_nt: TGTGCCAGCAGCCGGGACTTCCCTAACACCGGGGAGCTGTTTTTT
cdr3_aa: CASSRDFPNTGELFF

clone_size: NA
d_call: NA
j_call: TRBJ1-1
v_call: TRBV19
cdr3_nt: TGTGCCAGTAGTATGGGCAGGGTGAACACTGAAGCTTTCTTT
cdr3_aa: CASSMGRVNTEAFF

clone_size: NA
d_call: NA
j_call: TRBJ1-1
v_call: TRBV27
cdr3_nt: TGTGCCAGCAAGTTAGGAGGGAACACTGAAGCTTTCTTT
cdr3_aa: CASKLGGNTEAFF

clone_size: NA
d_call: NA
j_call: TRBJ2-1
v_call: TRBV30
cdr3_nt: TGTGCCTGGAGTAAGGGGGGGGGCCGGGATGAGCAGTTCTTC
cdr3_aa: CAWSKGGGRDEQFF

clone_size: NA
d_call: NA
j_call: TRBJ2-7
v_call: TRBV25-1
cdr3_nt: TGTGCCAGCAGTGAATATCCCAACTACGAGCAGTACTTC
cdr3_aa: CASSEYPNYEQYF

clone_size: NA
d_call: NA
j_call: TRBJ2-4
v_call: TRBV14
cdr3_nt: TGTGCCAGCAGCCAAGTCTCTAGCGCGGACATTCAGTACTTC
cdr3_aa: CASSQVSSADIQYF

clone_size: few
d_call: NA
j_call: TRBJ2-7
v_call: TRBV2
cdr3_nt: TGTGCCAGCGATCCGGGAAGATACGAGCAGTACTTC
cdr3_aa: CASDPGRYEQYF

clone_size: NA
d_call: NA
j_call: TRBJ1-1
v_call: TRBV5-1
cdr3_nt: TGCGCCAGCAGCTTCACTACAGGGACCACTGAAGCTTTCTTT
cdr3_aa: CASSFTTGTTEAFF

clone_size: NA
d_call: NA
j_call: TRBJ2-5
v_call: TRBV10-3
cdr3_nt: TGTGCCATCAGTGAGTCTGCGGAGGAGACCCAGTACTTC
cdr3_aa: CAISESAEETQYF

clone_size: few
d_call: TRBD2
j_call: TRBJ2-3
v_call: TRBV6-6
cdr3_nt: TGTGCCAGCACCTACAGAGTTCTAGCGGGGGGAGATACGCAGTATTTT
cdr3_aa: CASTYRVLAGGDTQYF

clone_size: NA
d_call: TRBD1
j_call: TRBJ1-2
v_call: TRBV7-6
cdr3_nt: TGTGCCAGCAGCCCTCGTCCCGGGACAGGGTTCGGTGGCTACACCTTC
cdr3_aa: CASSPRPGTGFGGYTF

clone_size: few
d_call: TRBD1
j_call: TRBJ1-2
v_call: TRBV2
cdr3_nt: TGTGCCAGCATTTCCCGGCAGGGGGAGAATGGCTACACCTTC
cdr3_aa: CASISRQGENGYTF

clone_size: NA
d_call: NA
j_call: TRBJ1-4
v_call: TRBV7-8
cdr3_nt: TGTGCCAGCAGCTGGAGGACAGCCCTTACTAATGAAAAACTGTTTTTT
cdr3_aa: CASSWRTALTNEKLFF